The next 12 T cell receptor beta chains were all read from a single sample in a study of blood T cell repertoires in COVID-19. Here immunoSEQ multiplex PCR was the method, and the copy in TCRdb shows in-frame clones only, minus some. The data hold approximately 150,000 clones, with approximately 84% observed a single time. The sequenced sample consisted of peripheral blood. The source is a human donor in a cohort sampled during active COVID-19.

The rearrangement uses TRBV3-1 (or the pseudogene TRBV3-2) and TRBJ1-2; possible D gene TRBD1, 5 bases. The germline CDR1 and CDR2 sequences are LGHDT and YNNKEL (reference sequence). V was pared by 0 bases and J by 0 bases, with 14 bases between. This CDR3 spans 17 amino acids. The CDR3 DNA reads as TGTGCCAGCAGCCAAGATAGGCAGGGCAAGACTAACTATGGCTACACCTTC. Its protein is CASSQDRQGKTNYGYTF.

This clone was observed many times. V is TRBV6-5 and J is TRBJ1-6; D perhaps matches TRBD1 (6 bases). CDR1 and CDR2 from the germline V gene are MNHEY and SVGAGI. Trimming removed 7 bases at V and 12 bases at J, with 13 bases between. The CDR3 covers 12 residues. CDR3 in DNA: TGTGCCAGCAAAACTTCAGGGGAACCCCTCCACTTT. It specifies CASKTSGEPLHF.

This chain links TRBV27 with TRBJ1-2, with 7 bases fitting TRBD1. Germline CDR1 reads MNHEY; CDR2 reads SMNVEV (reference sequence). The CDR3 is made up of 15 amino acids. V was pared by 5 bases and J by 1 base, with 7 bases of the junction left unmatched. CDR3: CASSPYRGVNYGYTF. The CDR3 DNA follows: TGTGCCAGCAGTCCTTACAGGGGTGTTAACTATGGCTACACCTTC.

This clone was seen more than once but under ten times. This chain joins TRBV2 and TRBJ2-1, with D tentatively TRBD1 (6 bases). CDR3 length equals 14 residues. Germline loops: CDR1 SNHLY, CDR2 FYNNEI. V lost 8 bases and J 0 bases, leaving 11 bases between the germline ends. This chain's CDR3 is CASGTLISYNEQFF. CDR3 in DNA: TGTGCCAGCGGGACACTGATCTCCTACAATGAGCAGTTCTTC.

The J gene is TRBJ2-3, the V gene TRBV5-1; perhaps TRBD2 as D (6 bases). The CDR3 spans 17 residues. V was shortened by 0 bases and J by 1 base, with 15 bases between the two germline ends. In germline, CDR1 is SGHRS, CDR2 YFSETQ. CDR3 loop: CASSLARWGTGTDTQYF. The CDR3 bases are TGCGCCAGCAGCTTGGCAAGATGGGGGACTGGCACAGATACGCAGTATTTT.

This chain uses TRBV3-1 (or the pseudogene TRBV3-2) with TRBJ2-5; D is possibly TRBD1 (6 bases). Germline V gene lookup returns CDR1 LGHDT and CDR2 YNNKEL (reference sequence). V dropped 6 bases and J dropped 5 bases, with 13 bases sitting between them. The CDR3 is made up of 13 amino acids. CDR3 sequence (DNA): TGTGCCAGCAGGAATCAGGGGTGGGAGACCCAGTACTTC. Its protein product is CASRNQGWETQYF.

V is TRBV6-5 and J is TRBJ2-1; D is possibly TRBD1 (5 bases). Germline CDR1 is MNHEY and CDR2 is SVGAGI. V dropped 8 bases and J dropped 4 bases, with 15 bases sitting between them. The CDR3 extends over 14 amino acids. The CDR3, as DNA: TGTGCCAGCGATAGGGGAATGATGTACAATGAGCAGTTCTTC. This encodes CASDRGMMYNEQFF.

For the CDR3, the DNA is TGTGCCAGCAGCATCACACAGGGACCGGGGGAAAAACTGTTTTTT. This translates into CASSITQGPGEKLFF. The rearrangement uses TRBV6-5 and TRBJ1-4; D possibly corresponds to TRBD1 (6 bases). Looked up from germline, CDR1 is MNHEY and CDR2 is SVGAGI. Between the trimmed V and J ends, which lost 6 bases and 8 bases, there was a span of 19 bases. This CDR3 has 15 amino acids.

V usage is TRBV2 and J usage is TRBJ1-5; 7 nucleotides align to TRBD1. Germline CDR1 SNHLY, CDR2 FYNNEI. The CDR3 runs to 15 residues. Trimming removed 3 bases from V and 4 bases from J; junction bases left unmatched: 6. CDR3 amino acids: CASSEGRGINQPQHF. The DNA of the CDR3 is TGTGCCAGCAGTGAGGGCAGGGGGATAAATCAGCCCCAGCATTTT.

The chain combines TRBV5-6 with TRBJ1-3, with D perhaps matching TRBD1 (5 bases). CDR3 length: 14 amino acids. Trimming cost V 1 base and J 4 bases, with 9 bases left between them. Germline CDR1 is SGHDT and CDR2 is YYEEEE. Written as DNA, the CDR3 is TGTGCCAGCAGCTTGTATTCAGGGGGAAACACCATATATTTT. It is translated as CASSLYSGGNTIYF.

The rearrangement links TRBV24-1 to TRBJ2-2; unclear D gene. V dropped 6 bases and J dropped 2 bases, with 9 bases sitting between them. CDR1 and CDR2 (germline): KGHDR, SFDVKD. The CDR3 length is 14 residues. CDR3 loop: CATSPPFNTGELFF. DNA of the CDR3: TGTGCCACCAGTCCCCCCTTTAACACCGGGGAGCTGTTTTTT.

The rearrangement links TRBV27 to TRBJ2-3; 8 bases line up with TRBD1. CDR1 and CDR2 from the germline V gene are MNHEY and SMNVEV (reference sequence). With V trimmed by 6 bases and J by 2 bases, 10 bases remained unmatched. The CDR3 length is 16 residues. The CDR3 region is CASSDGTGGHTDTQYF. The DNA for the CDR3 is TGTGCCAGCAGCGACGGGACAGGAGGACACACAGATACGCAGTATTTT.